This T cell receptor beta chain was sequenced in a study of blood T cell repertoires in COVID-19. Authors' data handling: Amplification from reference gene primers served as the basis for estimated nucleated cell counts. Sequencing was performed with immunoSEQ multiplex PCR; in TCRdb, only in-frame clones are kept and a portion is missing. For V, J and clone size, that table is used; D and trimming come from the DNA. Of fewer than 300,000 clones listed, around 81% are singletons. V gave up 2 bases and J gave up 6 bases, with 13 bases separating them. Germline V gene lookup returns CDR1 LGHNA and CDR2 YSLEER. This CDR3 has 15 residues.

The chain combines TRBV4-3 with TRBJ2-2, with TRBD1 as a possible D gene (6 bases). The TCR originated in a woman aged 55-75 years with active or convalescent COVID-19. Input material: peripheral blood. The CDR3 nucleotides are TGCGCCAGCAGCCAACGGGCAGGGGACGCCGGGGAGCTGTTTTTT. Amino acid sequence: CASSQRAGDAGELFF.